This T cell receptor (beta chain) was sequenced for a study of control samples from healthy donors and cancer patients. The table came from immunoSEQ multiplex PCR; TCRdb's copy has only in-frame clones and leaves some out. The sample lists approximately 130,000 clones; around 92% were seen once. The receptor's source is a man aged 45-65 years in good health. Sequenced: blood.

CDR3 residues: CASSPPGRWEKLFF. Here the CDR3 DNA reads TGTGCCAGCAGCCCCCCCGGCAGGTGGGAAAAACTGTTTTTT. The J gene is TRBJ1-4, the V gene TRBV14; no clear D gene. V gave up 4 bases and J gave up 8 bases, with 14 bases separating them. The CDR3 is 14 residues long. Germline CDR1 is SGHDN and CDR2 is FVKESK.